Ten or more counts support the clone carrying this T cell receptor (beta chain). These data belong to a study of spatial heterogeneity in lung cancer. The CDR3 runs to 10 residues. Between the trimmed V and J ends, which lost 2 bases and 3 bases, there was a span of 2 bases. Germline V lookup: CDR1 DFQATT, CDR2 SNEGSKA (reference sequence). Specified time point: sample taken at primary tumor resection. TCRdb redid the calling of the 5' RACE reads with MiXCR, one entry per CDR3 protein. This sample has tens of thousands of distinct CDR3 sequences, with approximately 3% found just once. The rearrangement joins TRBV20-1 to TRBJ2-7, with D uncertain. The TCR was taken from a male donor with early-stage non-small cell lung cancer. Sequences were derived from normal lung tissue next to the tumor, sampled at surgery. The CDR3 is CSARNYEQYF. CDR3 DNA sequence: TGCAGTGCTAGAAACTACGAGCAGTACTTC.